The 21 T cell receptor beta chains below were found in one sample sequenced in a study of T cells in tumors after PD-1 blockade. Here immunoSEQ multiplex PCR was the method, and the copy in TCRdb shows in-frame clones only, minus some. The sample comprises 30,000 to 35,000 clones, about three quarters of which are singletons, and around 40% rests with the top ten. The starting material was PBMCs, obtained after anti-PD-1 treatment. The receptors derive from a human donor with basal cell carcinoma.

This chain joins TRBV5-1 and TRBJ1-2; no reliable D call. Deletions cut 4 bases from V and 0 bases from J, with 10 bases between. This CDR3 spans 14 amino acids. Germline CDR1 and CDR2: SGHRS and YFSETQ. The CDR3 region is CASSMHPSNYGYTF. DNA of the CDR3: TGCGCCAGCAGCATGCACCCCTCTAACTATGGCTACACCTTC.

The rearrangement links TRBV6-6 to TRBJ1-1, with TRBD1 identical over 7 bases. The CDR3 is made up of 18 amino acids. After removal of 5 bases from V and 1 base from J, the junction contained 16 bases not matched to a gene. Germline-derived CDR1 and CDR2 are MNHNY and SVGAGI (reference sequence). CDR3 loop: CASSPNYHAGGKNTEAFF. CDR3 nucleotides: TGTGCCAGCAGTCCTAATTACCACGCAGGGGGAAAGAACACTGAAGCTTTCTTT.

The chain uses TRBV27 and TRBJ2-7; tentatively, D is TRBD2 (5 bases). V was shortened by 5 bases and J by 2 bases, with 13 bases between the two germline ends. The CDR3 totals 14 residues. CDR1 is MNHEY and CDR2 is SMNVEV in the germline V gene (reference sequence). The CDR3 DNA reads TGTGCCAGCAGTAGGAGCGGACCCCCCTACGAGCAGTACTTC. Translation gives CASSRSGPPYEQYF.

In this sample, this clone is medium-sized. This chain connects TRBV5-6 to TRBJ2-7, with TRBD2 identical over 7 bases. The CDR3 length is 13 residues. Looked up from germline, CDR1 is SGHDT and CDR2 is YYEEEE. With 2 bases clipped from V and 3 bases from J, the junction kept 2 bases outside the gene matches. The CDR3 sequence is CASSLLAYYEQYF. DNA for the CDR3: TGTGCCAGCAGCTTACTAGCGTACTACGAGCAGTACTTC.

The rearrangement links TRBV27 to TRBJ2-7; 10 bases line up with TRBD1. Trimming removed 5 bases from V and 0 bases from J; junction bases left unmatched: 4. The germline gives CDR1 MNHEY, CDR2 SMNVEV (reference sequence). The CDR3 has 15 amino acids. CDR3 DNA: TGTGCCAGCAGTAAGGGACAGGGGTCCTCCTACGAGCAGTACTTC. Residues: CASSKGQGSSYEQYF.

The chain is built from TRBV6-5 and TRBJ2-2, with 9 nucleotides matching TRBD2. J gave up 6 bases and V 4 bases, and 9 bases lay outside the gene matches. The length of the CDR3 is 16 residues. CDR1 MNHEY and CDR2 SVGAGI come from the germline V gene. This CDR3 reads CASSWAEIAGAGELFF. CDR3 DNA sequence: TGTGCCAGCAGTTGGGCCGAGATAGCGGGAGCCGGGGAGCTGTTTTTT.

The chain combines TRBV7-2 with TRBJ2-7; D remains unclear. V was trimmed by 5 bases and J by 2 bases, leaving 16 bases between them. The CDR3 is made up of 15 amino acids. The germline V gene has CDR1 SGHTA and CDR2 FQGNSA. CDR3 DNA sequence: TGTGCCAGCAGCCTCCGCCCCTCCGACACCTACGAGCAGTACTTC. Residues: CASSLRPSDTYEQYF.

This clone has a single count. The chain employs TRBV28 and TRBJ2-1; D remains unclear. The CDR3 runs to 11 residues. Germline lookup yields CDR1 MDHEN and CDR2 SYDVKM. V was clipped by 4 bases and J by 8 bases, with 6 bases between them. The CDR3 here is CASSSLHEQFF. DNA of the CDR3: TGTGCCAGCAGTTCCCTCCATGAGCAGTTCTTC.

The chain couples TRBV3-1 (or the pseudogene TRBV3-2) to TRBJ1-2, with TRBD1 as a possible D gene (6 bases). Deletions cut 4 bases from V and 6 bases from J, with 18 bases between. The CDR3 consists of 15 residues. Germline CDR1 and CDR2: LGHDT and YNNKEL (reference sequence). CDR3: CASSPPGQGLDGYTF. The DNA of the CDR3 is TGTGCCAGCAGCCCCCCGGGACAAGGCTTGGATGGCTACACCTTC.

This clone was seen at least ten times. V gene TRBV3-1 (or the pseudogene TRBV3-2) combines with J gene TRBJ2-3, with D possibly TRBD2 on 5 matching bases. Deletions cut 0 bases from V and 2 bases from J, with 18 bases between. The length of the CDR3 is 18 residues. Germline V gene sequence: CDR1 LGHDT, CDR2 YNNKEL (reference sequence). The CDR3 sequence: CASSQDWSQRRYTDTQYF. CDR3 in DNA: TGTGCCAGCAGCCAAGATTGGTCGCAGCGGAGGTACACAGATACGCAGTATTTT.

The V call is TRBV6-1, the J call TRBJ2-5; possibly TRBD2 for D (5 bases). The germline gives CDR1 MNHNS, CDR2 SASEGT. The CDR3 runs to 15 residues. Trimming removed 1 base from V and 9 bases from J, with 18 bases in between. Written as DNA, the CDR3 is TGTGCCAGCAGTGAAGGGGTGACCCCCCCGAGGGCCCAGTACTTC. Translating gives CASSEGVTPPRAQYF.

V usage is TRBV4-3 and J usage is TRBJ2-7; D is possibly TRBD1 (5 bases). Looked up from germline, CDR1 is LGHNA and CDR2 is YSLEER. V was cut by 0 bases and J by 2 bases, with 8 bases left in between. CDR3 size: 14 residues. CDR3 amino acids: CASSQERQPYEQYF. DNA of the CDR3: TGCGCCAGCAGCCAAGAGAGACAGCCCTACGAGCAGTACTTC.

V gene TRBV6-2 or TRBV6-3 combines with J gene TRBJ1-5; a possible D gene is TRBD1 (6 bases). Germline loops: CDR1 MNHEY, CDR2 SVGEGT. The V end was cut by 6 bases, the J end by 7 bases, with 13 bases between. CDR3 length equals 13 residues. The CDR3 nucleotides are TGTGCCAGCAGCCTACAGGGTAGGCAGCCCCAGCATTTT. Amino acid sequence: CASSLQGRQPQHF.

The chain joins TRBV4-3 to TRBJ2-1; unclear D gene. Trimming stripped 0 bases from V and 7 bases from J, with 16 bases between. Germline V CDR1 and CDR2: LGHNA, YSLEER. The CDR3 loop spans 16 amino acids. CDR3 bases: TGCGCCAGCAGCCAAGATCTGGCGGTTCCTTTAAATGAGCAGTTCTTC. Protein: CASSQDLAVPLNEQFF.

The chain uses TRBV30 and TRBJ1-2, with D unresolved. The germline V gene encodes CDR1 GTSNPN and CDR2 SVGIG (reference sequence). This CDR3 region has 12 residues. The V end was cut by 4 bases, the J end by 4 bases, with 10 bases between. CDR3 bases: TGTGCCTGGACTCAATTCAGCTATGGCTACACCTTC. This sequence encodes CAWTQFSYGYTF.

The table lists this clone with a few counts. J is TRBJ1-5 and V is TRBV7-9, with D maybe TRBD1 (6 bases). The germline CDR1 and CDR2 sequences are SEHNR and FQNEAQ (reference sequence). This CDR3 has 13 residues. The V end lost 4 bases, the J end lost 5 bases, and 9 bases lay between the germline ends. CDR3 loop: CASSWGGDQPQHF. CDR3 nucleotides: TGTGCCAGCAGCTGGGGGGGCGATCAGCCCCAGCATTTT. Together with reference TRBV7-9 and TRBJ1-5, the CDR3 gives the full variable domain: DTGVSQNPRHKITKRGQNVTFRCDPISEHNRLYWYRQTLGQGPEFLTYFQNEAQLEKSRLLSDRFSAERPKGSFSTLEIQRTEQGDSAMYLCASSWGGDQPQHFGDGTRLSIL.

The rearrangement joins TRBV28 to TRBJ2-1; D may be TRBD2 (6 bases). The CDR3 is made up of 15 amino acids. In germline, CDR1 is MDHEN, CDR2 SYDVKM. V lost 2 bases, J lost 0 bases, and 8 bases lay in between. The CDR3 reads CASSLGGVSYNEQFF. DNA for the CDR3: TGTGCCAGCAGTTTAGGCGGGGTCTCCTACAATGAGCAGTTCTTC. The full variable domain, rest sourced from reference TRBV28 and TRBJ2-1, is DVKVTQSSRYLVKRTGEKVFLECVQDMDHENMFWYRQDPGLGLRLIYFSYDVKMKEKGDIPEGYSVSREKKERFSLILESASTNQTSMYLCASSLGGVSYNEQFFGPGTRLTVL.

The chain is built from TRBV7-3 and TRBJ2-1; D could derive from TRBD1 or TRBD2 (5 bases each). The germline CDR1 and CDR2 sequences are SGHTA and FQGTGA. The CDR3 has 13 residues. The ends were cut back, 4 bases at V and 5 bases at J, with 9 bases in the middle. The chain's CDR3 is CASSSGPNNEQFF. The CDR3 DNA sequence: TGTGCCAGCAGCTCGGGACCCAACAATGAGCAGTTCTTC.

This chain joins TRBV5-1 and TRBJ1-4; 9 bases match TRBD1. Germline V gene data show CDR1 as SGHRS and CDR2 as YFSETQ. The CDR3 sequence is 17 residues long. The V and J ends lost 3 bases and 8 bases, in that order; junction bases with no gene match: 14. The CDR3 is CASSSPTGGISSEKLFF. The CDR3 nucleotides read TGCGCCAGCAGCTCCCCAACAGGGGGCATATCCTCGGAAAAACTGTTTTTT.

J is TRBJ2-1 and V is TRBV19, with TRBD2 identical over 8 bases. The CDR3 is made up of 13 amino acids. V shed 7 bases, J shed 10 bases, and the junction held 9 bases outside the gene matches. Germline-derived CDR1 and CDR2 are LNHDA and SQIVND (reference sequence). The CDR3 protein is CASMIGGGREQFF. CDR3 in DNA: TGTGCCAGTATGATCGGGGGGGGACGGGAGCAGTTCTTC.

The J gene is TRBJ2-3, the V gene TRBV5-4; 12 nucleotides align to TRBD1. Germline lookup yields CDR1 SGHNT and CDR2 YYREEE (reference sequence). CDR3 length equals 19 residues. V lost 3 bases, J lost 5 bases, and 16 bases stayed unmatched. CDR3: CASSSNRPGTGGSLDTQYF. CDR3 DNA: TGTGCCAGCAGCTCCAACCGCCCCGGGACAGGGGGCTCATTAGATACGCAGTATTTT.